This is a list of T cell receptor beta chains from one sample in a study of identical twins. TCRdb ran MiXCR on the 5' RACE reads and lists one entry per CDR3 protein. The sample includes about 530,000 distinct CDR3 sequences, about 20% of them seen just once. Another study also made use of these data, one on yellow fever vaccine responses in identical twins.

Sequenced material: CD4+ T cells sorted from blood. The origin of the receptors is a woman in her late teens or twenties in good health. The CDR3 runs from the conserved cysteine through the conserved F or W. The order of the fields is D gene, clone size, V gene, J gene, CDR3 DNA, CDR3 protein. The D gene is left open where the match is weak. The size entry is marked missing in some rows and otherwise reads once, few, many or a size class.

d_gene: -; abundance: -; v_gene: TRBV9; j_gene: TRBJ2-5; CDR3nt: TGTGCCAGCAGCGTAGACCGGGGAGGGACCCAGTACTTC; CDR3aa: CASSVDRGGTQYF
d_gene: -; abundance: -; v_gene: TRBV9; j_gene: TRBJ1-1; CDR3nt: TGTGCCAGCAGCGTCGGTTGGGGGACGGCGAACACTGAAGCTTTCTTT; CDR3aa: CASSVGWGTANTEAFF
d_gene: -; abundance: many; v_gene: TRBV7-3; j_gene: TRBJ2-1; CDR3nt: TGTGCCAGCAGCATACTCTATGGTGTGGACAATGAGCAGTTCTTC; CDR3aa: CASSILYGVDNEQFF
d_gene: -; abundance: -; v_gene: TRBV27; j_gene: TRBJ2-7; CDR3nt: TGTGCCAGCAGTCTCGGGACCGACCCTTCCTACGAGCAGTACTTC; CDR3aa: CASSLGTDPSYEQYF
d_gene: TRBD1; abundance: -; v_gene: TRBV27; j_gene: TRBJ2-1; CDR3nt: TGTGCCAGCAGTCTCATGAACAGGGGGTCCCCCAATGAGCAGTTCTTC; CDR3aa: CASSLMNRGSPNEQFF
d_gene: -; abundance: -; v_gene: TRBV29-1; j_gene: TRBJ2-5; CDR3nt: TGCAGCGTTGTCCGAGGGGGACAAGAGACCCAGTACTTC; CDR3aa: CSVVRGGQETQYF
d_gene: -; abundance: few; v_gene: TRBV7-9; j_gene: TRBJ2-3; CDR3nt: TGTGCCAGCAGGAACATCACAGATACGCAGTATTTT; CDR3aa: CASRNITDTQYF
d_gene: TRBD2; abundance: -; v_gene: TRBV7-2; j_gene: TRBJ2-5; CDR3nt: TGTGCCAGCAGCGGCCGGTTGGGCGGGAGGCCCCAAGAGACCCAGTACTTC; CDR3aa: CASSGRLGGRPQETQYF
d_gene: -; abundance: -; v_gene: TRBV24-1; j_gene: TRBJ2-2; CDR3nt: TGTGCCACCAGTGACACGGGCAGGTCCGGGGAGCTGTTTTTT; CDR3aa: CATSDTGRSGELFF
d_gene: TRBD2; abundance: few; v_gene: TRBV5-5; j_gene: TRBJ2-3; CDR3nt: TGTGCCAGCAGCTTGGCGTTCCTAGCGGCTAGCACAGATACGCAGTATTTT; CDR3aa: CASSLAFLAASTDTQYF
d_gene: -; abundance: -; v_gene: TRBV6-1; j_gene: TRBJ1-1; CDR3nt: TGTGCCAGCACAGCCTTGAGGATGAACACTGAAGCTTTCTTT; CDR3aa: CASTALRMNTEAFF
d_gene: -; abundance: -; v_gene: TRBV5-1; j_gene: TRBJ2-7; CDR3nt: TGCGCCAGCAGCCATAACGTGGACAGAGCCTACGAGCAGTACTTC; CDR3aa: CASSHNVDRAYEQYF
d_gene: TRBD2; abundance: -; v_gene: TRBV12-3/TRBV12-4; j_gene: TRBJ2-3; CDR3nt: TGTGCCAGCTGTTTAGCGCTTCTAGCGGGAGTCGGAGGCACAGATACGCAGTATTTT; CDR3aa: CASCLALLAGVGGTDTQYF
d_gene: TRBD1; abundance: -; v_gene: TRBV5-1; j_gene: TRBJ2-2; CDR3nt: TGCGCCAGCAGCTTCGGACAGGGGTTTGGCACCGGGGAGCTGTTTTTT; CDR3aa: CASSFGQGFGTGELFF
d_gene: TRBD2; abundance: -; v_gene: TRBV20-1; j_gene: TRBJ2-5; CDR3nt: TGCAGTGCTAGAGGACTAGCGGGCGATCAAGAGACCCAGTACTTC; CDR3aa: CSARGLAGDQETQYF
d_gene: -; abundance: -; v_gene: TRBV20-1; j_gene: TRBJ2-7; CDR3nt: TGCAGTGCTAGAGGGGGGGACGAGCAGTACTTC; CDR3aa: CSARGGDEQYF
d_gene: -; abundance: -; v_gene: TRBV14; j_gene: TRBJ2-1; CDR3nt: TGTGCCAGCAGCCAAGCTTGGTTAGCGAGGGGGAATGAGCAGTTCTTC; CDR3aa: CASSQAWLARGNEQFF
d_gene: -; abundance: many; v_gene: TRBV12-3/TRBV12-4; j_gene: TRBJ2-2; CDR3nt: TGTGCCAGCACCCCCGGCGGTACGAACACCGGGGAGCTGTTTTTT; CDR3aa: CASTPGGTNTGELFF
d_gene: -; abundance: -; v_gene: TRBV3-1; j_gene: TRBJ2-2; CDR3nt: TGTGCCAGCAGCCAGTCGAACCCCGGGAACACCGGGGAGCTGTTTTTT; CDR3aa: CASSQSNPGNTGELFF
d_gene: -; abundance: -; v_gene: TRBV10-3; j_gene: TRBJ2-3; CDR3nt: TGTGCCATCAGGGCGTCTAGCCCCGATACGCAGTATTTT; CDR3aa: CAIRASSPDTQYF
d_gene: -; abundance: -; v_gene: TRBV3-1; j_gene: TRBJ1-3; CDR3nt: TGTGCCAGCAGCCAAGGATATACATCGACCGGAAACACCATATATTTT; CDR3aa: CASSQGYTSTGNTIYF
d_gene: TRBD2; abundance: -; v_gene: TRBV6-2/TRBV6-3; j_gene: TRBJ2-7; CDR3nt: TGTGCCAGCAGCGAGTTATGGGGACTAGCGGGAGTTGAGCAGTACTTC; CDR3aa: CASSELWGLAGVEQYF
d_gene: -; abundance: -; v_gene: TRBV12-3/TRBV12-4; j_gene: TRBJ1-5; CDR3nt: TGTGCCAGCAGTTTATTTGGGGTTGGTACCAATCAGCCCCAGCATTTT; CDR3aa: CASSLFGVGTNQPQHF
d_gene: -; abundance: -; v_gene: TRBV12-3/TRBV12-4; j_gene: TRBJ2-5; CDR3nt: TGTGCCAGCAGCCCTGAGAAAGAGACCCAGTACTTC; CDR3aa: CASSPEKETQYF
d_gene: -; abundance: -; v_gene: TRBV9; j_gene: TRBJ2-3; CDR3nt: TGTGCCAGCAGCGTACTGGGAGAGCAGCGCACAGATACGCAGTATTTT; CDR3aa: CASSVLGEQRTDTQYF
d_gene: -; abundance: few; v_gene: TRBV29-1; j_gene: TRBJ2-5; CDR3nt: TGCAGCGTTGGGCAGGGGCGCCAAGAGACCCAGTACTTC; CDR3aa: CSVGQGRQETQYF
d_gene: TRBD2; abundance: few; v_gene: TRBV6-5; j_gene: TRBJ2-3; CDR3nt: TGTGCCAGCAGTTACACCGCTAGCGGACGCACAGATACGCAGTATTTT; CDR3aa: CASSYTASGRTDTQYF